This T cell receptor (beta chain) is drawn from a study of T cells in Graves' hyperthyroidism and ophthalmopathy (dated by TCRdb to about 2019). A note on the overall study: Peripheral blood was collected at initial diagnosis, before any treatment. A discovery cohort of about 95 patients, approximately 45 with Graves' ophthalmopathy and 57 with stable Graves' hyperthyroidism, was used to find distinguishing TCR V-J signatures. Prospective prediction of ophthalmopathy was tested in an independent validation cohort consisting of 18 hyperthyroidism patients and around 16 patients who later progressed to ophthalmopathy. The approximately 97 discovery patients were randomly divided into training and test sets at a 7:3 ratio. In over five Graves' hyperthyroidism patients, the study also compared T-cell repertoires from thyroid tissue with T-cell repertoires from blood. After sampling, hyperthyroidism patients received methimazole starting at 30 mg daily, and ophthalmopathy patients received high-dose intravenous methylprednisolone. The paper describes TCR Vbeta CDR3 sequencing of 135 peripheral blood samples, made up of under 50 ophthalmopathy patients, around 78 hyperthyroidism patients and some 17 progressor patients.

V loses 5 bases at its end and J loses 4 bases; junction bases beyond the gene matches: 5. The CDR3 measures 14 amino acids from cysteine to phenylalanine. The entry retains the CDR3 DNA only, 42 bases that are in frame from base 1. Reading the germline V gene (reference sequence) gives CDR1 LNHDA and CDR2 SQIVND. This clonotype was recorded at least ten times. The clone's antigen remains unknown. Per-nucleotide qualities are absent, and no much larger clonotype sits a single base away. The full study reports these points: In validation, the model predicted progression to ophthalmopathy a median of 6.5 months before onset, with roughly 70% sensitivity and roughly 73% specificity. Most expanded thyroid clonotypes (frequency above 0.001) were also detected in blood, a finding suggesting that blood repertoires may reflect thyroid immune responses. A 13 V-J signature model separated ophthalmopathy from stable hyperthyroidism, with approximately 87% sensitivity and 81.08% specificity in cross-validation and 80%/75% in testing. Sample size was not statistically predetermined, and investigators were not blinded to group allocation.

Graves' hyperthyroidism was defined as stable when no progression to ophthalmopathy occurred over 18 months of follow-up. The hyperthyroidism patients were between 18 and 65 years old and newly diagnosed, with a disease duration of less than 2 months. Any patient with an uncontrolled infection, another autoimmune disease, pregnancy or lactation was excluded. Clinical symptoms, serum thyroxine and TRAb, thyroid ultrasound, and orbital computed tomography formed the basis for the diagnoses. Ficoll-Paque density gradient centrifugation was used to isolate PBMCs from about 9.4 ml of fresh peripheral blood. Total RNA was extracted using Trizol reagent, and RNA quality was assessed on an Agilent 2100 Bioanalyzer. Amplification of TCR beta CDR3 regions was carried out from RNA transcripts. A first-round RT-PCR of the TCR CDR3 used the HTBI primer set with the Qiagen OneStep RT-PCR kit. Libraries were constructed in a second round of multiplex PCR, after which size selection and purification were carried out. Sequencing of the libraries was done on an Illumina HiSeq2000 using paired-end 100 bp reads. From the authors' description of their analysis: Raw data were processed with SOAPnuke, discarding reads with adapters, uncalled bases, mean Phred below 15, or no exact constant-primer or identifier match. COPE v1.2.5 was used to merge high-quality paired reads, and clonotypes were defined as unique nucleotide sequences. MiTCR v1.1 was used to align clonotypes to the IMGT TRBV, TRBD and TRBJ reference segments. The analysis included only V-J combinations with a frequency above 0.0001, which together covered roughly 99% of the repertoires. The TCS score was defined as F50 (clonal expansion) divided by E x V (chaos), with BLOSUM62-based TCRdist calculated between CDR3 peptides within each V-J. Welch's t-statistics and random forest reduced fewer than 600 V-J features to some 14, which were used in a naive Bayes classifier (R e1071). TCRdb cleaned the public reads at Q25 with fastp, built clones with MiXCR and kept in-frame beta chains. Each CDR3 protein gets just one entry, which takes the most common genes and DNA from the rows behind it. The V and J calls were not made by the authors but by TCRdb's processing. The sample profile shows approximately 560,000 distinct CDR3 sequences; 15% to 19% of them were found once. The top ten hold about 7% of the sample.

The chain is made from TRBV19 and TRBJ1-1; 9 of the junction bases match TRBD1. The sequence derives from a woman aged 30 to 39 with Graves' hyperthyroidism. Input material: blood. The CDR3 reads as follows: CASSFRDRATEAFF. The base sequence is TGTGCCAGTAGTTTCCGGGACAGGGCCACTGAAGCTTTCTTT.